These T cell receptor beta chains were read from a single sample in a study of response to subunit inactivated influenza vaccine. TCRdb analysed the RT-PCR reads with MiXCR anew, one entry per CDR3 protein. The sample records about 700,000 distinct CDR3 sequences, 15% to 18% being singletons. The material sequenced was PBMCs from blood, taken less than 13 days after vaccination. The receptors were gathered from a man in his fifties or sixties who received an inactivated influenza vaccine. CDR3s include the opening cysteine and the closing phenylalanine or tryptophan. The order of the fields is J gene, clone size, V gene, D gene, CDR3 protein, CDR3 DNA. The D gene is left open where the match is weak. Expanded clones get a size class; other rows say once, few or many, or leave the size out.

TRBJ1-3 few TRBV5-1 . CASSLSTGGNSGNTIYF TGCGCCAGCAGCTTATCGACAGGAGGAAACTCTGGAAACACCATATATTTT
TRBJ2-6 . TRBV12-3/TRBV12-4 . CASRENSGANVLTF TGTGCCAGCAGGGAAAATTCTGGGGCCAACGTCCTGACTTTC
TRBJ2-3 . TRBV12-3/TRBV12-4 . CATAWARDTQYF TGTGCCACCGCCTGGGCAAGGGATACGCAGTATTTT
TRBJ2-3 . TRBV7-9 . CASSLVFADTQYF TGTGCCAGCAGCTTAGTATTCGCAGATACGCAGTATTTT
TRBJ2-2 many TRBV29-1 . CSVYRVDTGELFF TGCAGCGTGTACAGGGTTGACACCGGGGAGCTGTTTTTT
TRBJ2-7 few TRBV15 . CATSRGGWEQYF TGTGCCACCAGCAGAGGCGGGTGGGAGCAGTACTTC
TRBJ2-7 few TRBV5-1 . CASSLAGHQFYEQYF TGCGCCAGCAGCTTGGCCGGACACCAATTCTACGAGCAGTACTTC
TRBJ2-1 . TRBV5-1 . CASSTDNEQFF TGCGCCAGCAGCACGGATAATGAGCAGTTCTTC
TRBJ1-2 few TRBV3-1 . CASSHGGAEGYTF TGTGCCAGCAGCCATGGGGGGGCGGAGGGCTACACCTTC
TRBJ2-3 few TRBV20-1 TRBD2 CSARGRLAGFTDTQYF TGCAGTGCTAGGGGGCGACTAGCGGGATTCACAGATACGCAGTATTTT
TRBJ2-1 few TRBV5-8 . CASSENLADVLLYEQFF TGTGCCAGCAGCGAGAACTTAGCGGACGTCTTGTTGTATGAGCAGTTCTTC
TRBJ2-2 few TRBV18 . CASSPTGASNTGELFF TGTGCCAGCTCACCAACAGGTGCCTCGAACACCGGGGAGCTGTTTTTT
TRBJ2-3 . TRBV7-2 TRBD2 CASSPPSGMSADTQYF TGTGCCAGCAGCCCTCCCAGCGGGATGAGCGCAGATACGCAGTATTTT
TRBJ2-5 . TRBV7-6 TRBD1 CASSDRGRETQYF TGTGCCAGCAGTGACAGGGGGCGAGAGACCCAGTACTTC
TRBJ1-1 few TRBV5-1 TRBD1 CASQLTGGLNTEAFF TGCGCCAGCCAGCTTACAGGGGGATTGAACACTGAAGCTTTCTTT
TRBJ2-2 few TRBV7-8 TRBD1 CASRAGTGTPGELFF TGTGCCAGCAGGGCCGGGACAGGGACCCCCGGGGAGCTGTTTTTT
TRBJ2-3 many TRBV12-3/TRBV12-4 . CASSPDRGAGSDTQYF TGTGCCAGCAGCCCAGACCGGGGGGCGGGATCAGATACGCAGTATTTT
TRBJ2-1 few TRBV6-5 . CASRSIREQFF TGTGCCAGCAGAAGTATTAGGGAGCAGTTCTTC
TRBJ2-1 few TRBV28 . CASRLSGGHEQFF TGTGCCAGCAGATTAAGCGGAGGGCATGAGCAGTTCTTC
TRBJ2-7 . TRBV7-2 . CASSPFSGMYEQYF TGTGCCAGCAGCCCTTTTTCGGGGATGTACGAGCAGTACTTC
TRBJ1-1 few TRBV20-1 . CSATGVAEAFF TGCAGTGCTACAGGGGTCGCTGAAGCTTTCTTT
TRBJ2-2 many TRBV6-1 . CASSGLTNTGELFF TGTGCCAGCAGTGGATTAACTAACACCGGGGAGCTGTTTTTT
TRBJ2-3 . TRBV2 . CASEDPRDPVTDTQYF TGTGCCAGCGAAGATCCCAGGGATCCCGTCACAGATACGCAGTATTTT